A selection of T cell receptor beta chains follows, all from one sample in a study of cytomegalovirus exposure and HLA in healthy donors. Assay used: immunoSEQ multiplex PCR; TCRdb lists only in-frame clones, some missing. The table has some 98,000 clones, around 68% seen once. The sequenced material came from PBMCs. Receptors were obtained from a man aged 45-65 years in good health and CMV-seronegative. The CDR3 runs from the conserved cysteine through the conserved F or W. The order of the fields is D gene, clone size, V gene, J gene, CDR3 protein, CDR3 DNA. A D gene is named only where the DNA matches it firmly. Clone sizes are given selectively: once, few, many, or a class where the clone is expanded.

D gene: -; clone size: -; V gene: TRBV10-3; J gene: TRBJ2-3; CDR3 protein: CAISLRHDTQYF; CDR3 DNA: TGTGCCATCAGTTTGAGGCATGATACGCAGTATTTT
D gene: -; clone size: -; V gene: TRBV7-9; J gene: TRBJ2-5; CDR3 protein: CASSWTPAFQETQYF; CDR3 DNA: TGTGCCAGCAGCTGGACTCCGGCATTTCAAGAGACCCAGTACTTC
D gene: -; clone size: -; V gene: TRBV2; J gene: TRBJ2-2; CDR3 protein: CASLQGSSGELFF; CDR3 DNA: TGTGCCAGCCTACAGGGTTCTTCCGGGGAGCTGTTTTTT
D gene: TRBD2; clone size: -; V gene: TRBV7-7; J gene: TRBJ2-5; CDR3 protein: CASSLLGPSGSPETQYF; CDR3 DNA: TGTGCTAGCAGCTTACTGGGGCCTAGCGGATCCCCGGAGACCCAGTACTTC
D gene: -; clone size: -; V gene: TRBV30; J gene: TRBJ1-2; CDR3 protein: CAWSPTVQGQYGYTF; CDR3 DNA: TGTGCCTGGAGTCCCACTGTACAGGGTCAATATGGCTACACCTTC
D gene: TRBD1; clone size: -; V gene: TRBV28; J gene: TRBJ2-1; CDR3 protein: CASSFSYRGEGNEQFF; CDR3 DNA: TGTGCCAGCAGTTTCTCTTACAGGGGCGAGGGGAATGAGCAGTTCTTC
D gene: TRBD1; clone size: -; V gene: TRBV4-1; J gene: TRBJ2-1; CDR3 protein: CASSQTGVGNEQFF; CDR3 DNA: TGCGCCAGCAGTCAGACAGGGGTTGGGAATGAGCAGTTCTTC
D gene: TRBD2; clone size: -; V gene: TRBV28; J gene: TRBJ2-1; CDR3 protein: CASSSGRDEQFF; CDR3 DNA: TGTGCCAGCAGTTCAGGGAGGGATGAGCAGTTCTTC
D gene: TRBD2; clone size: -; V gene: TRBV19; J gene: TRBJ2-7; CDR3 protein: CASRGAGGTYEQYF; CDR3 DNA: TGTGCCAGTAGAGGTGCGGGAGGGACCTACGAGCAGTACTTC
D gene: -; clone size: -; V gene: TRBV27; J gene: TRBJ2-1; CDR3 protein: CASSLINSLNEQFF; CDR3 DNA: TGTGCCAGCAGTTTAATAAACTCTCTCAATGAGCAGTTCTTC
D gene: -; clone size: -; V gene: TRBV5-4; J gene: TRBJ2-5; CDR3 protein: CASRGQGKETQYF; CDR3 DNA: TGTGCCAGCAGGGGTCAGGGGAAAGAGACCCAGTACTTC
D gene: TRBD1; clone size: -; V gene: TRBV9; J gene: TRBJ1-3; CDR3 protein: CASSGGQTSGNTIYF; CDR3 DNA: TGTGCCAGCAGCGGGGGACAGACCTCTGGAAACACCATATATTTT
D gene: -; clone size: -; V gene: TRBV28; J gene: TRBJ2-3; CDR3 protein: CASSPGTSDTQYF; CDR3 DNA: TGTGCCAGCAGTCCCGGGACATCAGATACGCAGTATTTT
D gene: -; clone size: -; V gene: TRBV6-5; J gene: TRBJ1-1; CDR3 protein: CASSWGKDREAFF; CDR3 DNA: TGTGCCAGCAGTTGGGGGAAGGACAGAGAAGCTTTCTTT
D gene: -; clone size: few; V gene: TRBV11-3; J gene: TRBJ2-3; CDR3 protein: CASSLGTTSNPITDTQYF; CDR3 DNA: TGTGCCAGCAGCTTAGGGACGACTAGTAACCCTATCACAGATACGCAGTATTTT
D gene: TRBD1; clone size: -; V gene: TRBV5-1; J gene: TRBJ2-7; CDR3 protein: CASSLGWTGGYEQYF; CDR3 DNA: TGCGCCAGCAGCTTGGGTTGGACAGGGGGCTACGAGCAGTACTTC
D gene: -; clone size: -; V gene: TRBV7-6; J gene: TRBJ2-7; CDR3 protein: CASSLNTYEQYF; CDR3 DNA: TGTGCCAGCAGCTTAAACACCTACGAGCAGTACTTC
D gene: -; clone size: -; V gene: TRBV6-6; J gene: TRBJ2-7; CDR3 protein: CASSSHQDTYEQYF; CDR3 DNA: TGTGCCAGCAGTTCTCACCAGGACACCTACGAGCAGTACTTC
D gene: -; clone size: -; V gene: TRBV4-3; J gene: TRBJ2-3; CDR3 protein: CASRRSRSGTDTQYF; CDR3 DNA: TGCGCCAGCAGGCGGTCTAGGTCTGGCACAGATACGCAGTATTTT
D gene: TRBD2; clone size: -; V gene: TRBV25-1; J gene: TRBJ2-1; CDR3 protein: CASSDNKRELLF; CDR3 DNA: TGTGCCAGCAGTGACAATAAGCGGGAGCTACTCTTC
D gene: -; clone size: -; V gene: TRBV5-4; J gene: TRBJ2-5; CDR3 protein: CASSWDWEETQYF; CDR3 DNA: TGTGCCAGCAGCTGGGACTGGGAAGAGACCCAGTACTTC
D gene: -; clone size: -; V gene: TRBV6-1; J gene: TRBJ1-1; CDR3 protein: CASKTYRDLNTEAFF; CDR3 DNA: TGTGCCAGCAAGACTTACAGGGATTTGAACACTGAAGCTTTCTTT
D gene: -; clone size: few; V gene: TRBV29-1; J gene: TRBJ2-7; CDR3 protein: CSVEGFTYEQYF; CDR3 DNA: TGCAGCGTTGAAGGTTTCACCTACGAGCAGTACTTC
D gene: -; clone size: -; V gene: TRBV4-2; J gene: TRBJ2-1; CDR3 protein: CASSQDPGEDEQFF; CDR3 DNA: TGTGCCAGCAGCCAAGATCCGGGGGAGGATGAGCAGTTCTTC
D gene: TRBD2; clone size: -; V gene: TRBV5-4; J gene: TRBJ2-3; CDR3 protein: CASSSGLASTDTQYF; CDR3 DNA: TGTGCCAGCAGCTCGGGACTAGCGAGCACAGATACGCAGTATTTT
D gene: TRBD2; clone size: few; V gene: TRBV5-4; J gene: TRBJ2-7; CDR3 protein: CASSFTSGRAYEQYF; CDR3 DNA: TGTGCCAGCAGCTTTACTAGCGGGAGGGCCTACGAGCAGTACTTC
D gene: -; clone size: few; V gene: TRBV19; J gene: TRBJ2-6; CDR3 protein: CASGDIKNSGANVLTF; CDR3 DNA: TGTGCCAGTGGGGACATAAAAAACTCTGGGGCCAACGTCCTGACTTTC
D gene: -; clone size: -; V gene: TRBV2; J gene: TRBJ2-7; CDR3 protein: CASTGAWEQYF; CDR3 DNA: TGTGCCAGCACAGGGGCCTGGGAGCAGTACTTC
D gene: -; clone size: few; V gene: TRBV19; J gene: TRBJ1-6; CDR3 protein: CASGTGEISYNSPLHF; CDR3 DNA: TGTGCCAGTGGCACAGGTGAAATCTCCTATAATTCACCCCTCCACTTT
D gene: TRBD1; clone size: -; V gene: TRBV18; J gene: TRBJ1-4; CDR3 protein: CASSPRRTGAQQPNEKLFF; CDR3 DNA: TGTGCCAGCTCACCAAGAAGGACAGGGGCCCAGCAGCCTAATGAAAAACTGTTTTTT
D gene: -; clone size: few; V gene: TRBV7-9; J gene: TRBJ1-2; CDR3 protein: CASSPGPWGLYGYTF; CDR3 DNA: TGTGCCAGCAGCCCCGGGCCTTGGGGACTCTATGGCTACACCTTC
D gene: TRBD2; clone size: -; V gene: TRBV7-3; J gene: TRBJ2-3; CDR3 protein: CASSSKTSGRADTQYF; CDR3 DNA: TGTGCCAGCAGCTCCAAGACTAGCGGGAGGGCAGATACGCAGTATTTT
D gene: -; clone size: -; V gene: TRBV12-2; J gene: TRBJ1-1; CDR3 protein: CASRLVRRGAEAFF; CDR3 DNA: TGTGCAAGTCGCTTAGTACGCAGGGGGGCTGAAGCTTTCTTT
D gene: -; clone size: -; V gene: TRBV7-7; J gene: TRBJ2-3; CDR3 protein: CASSRGYSSADTQYF; CDR3 DNA: TGTGCTAGCAGCCGAGGGTATTCGAGCGCAGATACGCAGTATTTT
D gene: -; clone size: once; V gene: TRBV7-9; J gene: TRBJ1-1; CDR3 protein: CASSLGQVEAFF; CDR3 DNA: TGTGCCAGCAGCTTAGGACAGGTCGAAGCTTTCTTT
D gene: -; clone size: -; V gene: TRBV19; J gene: TRBJ2-5; CDR3 protein: CASSIGPAGETQYF; CDR3 DNA: TGTGCCAGTAGTATAGGGCCAGCGGGAGAGACCCAGTACTTC
D gene: -; clone size: few; V gene: TRBV28; J gene: TRBJ2-3; CDR3 protein: CASSWTGRDTQYF; CDR3 DNA: TGTGCCAGCAGCTGGACTGGCCGAGATACGCAGTATTTT
D gene: -; clone size: few; V gene: TRBV19; J gene: TRBJ1-1; CDR3 protein: CASSITGGSTEAFF; CDR3 DNA: TGTGCCAGTAGTATCACGGGGGGGAGCACTGAAGCTTTCTTT
D gene: -; clone size: once; V gene: TRBV27; J gene: TRBJ2-4; CDR3 protein: CASSSGLDIQYF; CDR3 DNA: TGTGCCAGCAGTTCAGGGTTGGACATTCAGTACTTC
D gene: TRBD2; clone size: -; V gene: TRBV27; J gene: TRBJ2-1; CDR3 protein: CASSQLGLPSYNEQFF; CDR3 DNA: TGTGCCAGCAGTCAATTGGGACTACCCTCCTACAATGAGCAGTTCTTC
D gene: -; clone size: -; V gene: TRBV7-2; J gene: TRBJ2-5; CDR3 protein: CASSYWAQETQYF; CDR3 DNA: TGTGCCAGCAGCTACTGGGCGCAAGAGACCCAGTACTTC
D gene: -; clone size: -; V gene: TRBV4-1; J gene: TRBJ1-5; CDR3 protein: CASSQASGGLGNQPQHF; CDR3 DNA: TGCGCCAGCAGCCAGGCCAGCGGGGGACTCGGCAATCAGCCCCAGCATTTT